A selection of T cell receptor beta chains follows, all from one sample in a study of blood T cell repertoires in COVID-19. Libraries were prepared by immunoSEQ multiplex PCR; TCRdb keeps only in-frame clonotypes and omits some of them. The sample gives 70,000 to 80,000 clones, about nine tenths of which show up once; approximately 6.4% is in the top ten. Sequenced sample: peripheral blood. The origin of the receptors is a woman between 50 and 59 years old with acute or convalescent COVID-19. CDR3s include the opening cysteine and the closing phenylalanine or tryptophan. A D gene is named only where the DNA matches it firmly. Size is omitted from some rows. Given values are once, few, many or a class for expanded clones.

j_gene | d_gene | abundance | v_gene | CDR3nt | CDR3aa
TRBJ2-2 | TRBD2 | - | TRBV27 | TGTGCCAGCAGTTTACTGGGCCTTACTAGCGGGAGTTCAGAGGGCACCGGGGAGCTGTTTTTT | CASSLLGLTSGSSEGTGELFF
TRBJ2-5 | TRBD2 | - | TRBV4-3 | TGCGCCAGCAGCCTGGGACTAGCGGATCAAGAGACCCAGTACTTC | CASSLGLADQETQYF
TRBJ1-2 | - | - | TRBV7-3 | TGTGCCAGCAGCCGAGACAGGAACTATGGCTACACCTTC | CASSRDRNYGYTF
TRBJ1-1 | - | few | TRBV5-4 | TGTGCAGCGAATACCGGGACACGGAACACTGAAGCTTTCTTT | CAANTGTRNTEAFF
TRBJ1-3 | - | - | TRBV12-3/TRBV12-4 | TGTGCCAGTCTGCCACACTCTGGAAACACCATATATTTT | CASLPHSGNTIYF
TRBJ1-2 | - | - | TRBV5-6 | TGTGCCAGCAGCTTGCAGGGGTCGGATGGCTACACCTTC | CASSLQGSDGYTF
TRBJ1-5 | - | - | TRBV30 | TGTGCCTGGAGAAAGGCGGCGAATCAGCCCCAGCATTTT | CAWRKAANQPQHF
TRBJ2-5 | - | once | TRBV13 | TGTGCCAGCAGCTTAGGTTCTAGCCTTGAGACCCAGTACTTC | CASSLGSSLETQYF
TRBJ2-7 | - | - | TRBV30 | TGTGCCTGGAATCTTGGAGATGCGGGTAGCTCCTACGAGCAGTACTTC | CAWNLGDAGSSYEQYF
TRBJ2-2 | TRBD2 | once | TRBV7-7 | TGTGCTAGCAGCTTAGCGAGGTGGAGCGGGGGGCCCACCGGGGAGCTGTTTTTT | CASSLARWSGGPTGELFF
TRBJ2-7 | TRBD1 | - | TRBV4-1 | TGCGCCAGCAGCCTCCGATACCGGGACAGCTCTTACGAGCAGTACTTC | CASSLRYRDSSYEQYF
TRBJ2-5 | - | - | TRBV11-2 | TGTGCCAGCAGCTTAGGCGGGGTGGAGACCCAGTACTTC | CASSLGGVETQYF
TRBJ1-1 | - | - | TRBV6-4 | TGTGCCAGCAGTGAAAGAGGAGGAGACACTGAAGCTTTCTTT | CASSERGGDTEAFF
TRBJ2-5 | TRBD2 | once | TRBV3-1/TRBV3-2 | TGTGCCAGCAGCCTAACTAGCGGGGGAGGCCAAGAGACCCAGTACTTC | CASSLTSGGGQETQYF
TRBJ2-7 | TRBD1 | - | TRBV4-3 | TGCGCCAGCAGCCAGAGTCTGGACAGGGCCTACGAGCAGTACTTC | CASSQSLDRAYEQYF
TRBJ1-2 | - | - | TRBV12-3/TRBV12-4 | TGTGCCAGCAGCCCCATCGGCTATGGCTACACCTTC | CASSPIGYGYTF
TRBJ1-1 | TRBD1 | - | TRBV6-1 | TGTGCCAGCAGTGACTTGGACAGGGGGTACTTAAGCCCGGAAGCTTTCTTT | CASSDLDRGYLSPEAFF